This TCR beta chain was captured by sequencing in a study of blood T cell repertoires in COVID-19. V lost 6 bases, J lost 0 bases, and 15 bases lay in between. This CDR3 is 16 amino acids long. The germline CDR1 and CDR2 sequences are SNHLY and FYNNEI. Clones were sequenced by immunoSEQ multiplex PCR, and TCRdb holds only the in-frame ones, with some missing. The sample has 300,000 or so clones; about 90% are singletons. The chain links TRBV2 to TRBJ2-1, with a weak D call TRBD2 (7 bases). Sequencing was performed on peripheral blood. The sequence derives from a woman in her 30s with COVID-19, enrolled during active disease. The CDR3 region is CASRGGASGSYNEQFF. CDR3 nucleotide sequence: TGTGCCAGCAGAGGGGGGGCTAGCGGCTCCTACAATGAGCAGTTCTTC. Drawing the rest from reference TRBV2 and TRBJ2-1, the complete variable domain is EPEVTQTPSHQVTQMGQEVILRCVPISNHLYFYWYRQILGQKVEFLVSFYNNEISEKSEIFDDQFSVERPDGSNFTLKIRSTKLEDSAMYFCASRGGASGSYNEQFFGPGTRLTVL.